The 5 T cell receptor beta chains given below trace back to one sample, sequenced in a study of blood T cell repertoires in COVID-19 (TCRdb year 2020). Library prep was done by the immunoSEQ multiplex PCR assay. The table comes from immuneACCESS by way of TCRdb, which keeps in-frame sequences with V and J called. Part of the clones is missing from these tables; in studies checked, under half for an unresolved V gene and the rest for unknown reasons. Across this sample there are fewer than 180,000 clones, with about 90% seen only once. The ten most abundant clones make up about 4% of the sample. The sequencing sample was made of peripheral blood. These receptors originate from a woman aged 60-75 years with active or convalescent COVID-19.

The rearrangement uses TRBV7-2 and TRBJ1-6, with a possible D match to TRBD1 (5 bases). The V and J ends lost 1 base and 7 bases respectively, with 11 bases between them. From germline, CDR1 is SGHTA and CDR2 FQGNSA. The CDR3 spans 15 residues. CDR3 sequence reads: CASSLVFGGNSPLHF. The CDR3 nucleotides are TGTGCCAGCAGCTTAGTCTTCGGGGGGAATTCACCCCTCCACTTT.

Only a few counts were recorded for this clone. The chain couples TRBV10-3 to TRBJ2-5; 10 bases align to TRBD2. The J segment lost 5 bases and the V segment lost 7 bases, leaving 7 bases of the junction unmatched. The CDR3 has 14 residues. The germline gives CDR1 ENHRY, CDR2 SYGVKD. Here the CDR3 reads CAITSGGGVETQYF. The CDR3 nucleotides are TGTGCCATCACTAGCGGGGGAGGGGTGGAGACCCAGTACTTC.

On this clone: This specimen includes other DNA sequences encoding the same CDR3. The chain is built from TRBV18 and TRBJ2-3; 7 bases agree with TRBD2. After removal of 2 bases from V and 0 bases from J, the junction contained 2 bases not matched to a gene. CDR3 length: 15 amino acids. Germline V gene data show CDR1 as KGHSH and CDR2 as LQKENI. CDR3: CASSPSGGSTDTQYF. DNA for the CDR3: TGTGCCAGCTCACCATCGGGGGGAAGCACAGATACGCAGTATTTT.

The V gene is TRBV10-3, the J gene TRBJ1-2, with D tentatively TRBD1 (5 bases). The CDR3 consists of 14 residues. Deletions cut 7 bases from V and 6 bases from J, with 18 bases between. Germline V gene sequence: CDR1 ENHRY, CDR2 SYGVKD. In nucleotides, the CDR3 is TGTGCCATCACCTCGACAGCGAAGATTAATGGCTACACCTTC. It encodes CAITSTAKINGYTF.

This clone was observed a single time. This chain joins TRBV7-9 and TRBJ2-1, with TRBD1 matching 8 bases. V lost 5 bases to trimming and J lost 0 bases; unmatched junction nucleotides: 9. The CDR3 length is 17 residues. Per germline, CDR1 SEHNR and CDR2 FQNEAQ (reference sequence). CDR3 coding DNA: TGTGCCAGCAGCCCTCCCGGGACAGGTGACTCCTACAATGAGCAGTTCTTC. Amino acid sequence: CASSPPGTGDSYNEQFF.